The 28 T cell receptor beta chains below were found in one sample sequenced in a study of cytomegalovirus exposure and HLA in healthy donors. PCR used 60 Vbeta primers and 13 Jbeta primers. TCRdb keeps only in-frame clones here, not all; method: immunoSEQ multiplex PCR. The data hold about 120,000 clones, with around two thirds observed a single time. The sample was PBMCs. The receptors here all came from a woman aged 40 to 50 in good health and CMV-seropositive.

This clone has more than one count but fewer than ten. The chain couples TRBV2 to TRBJ2-7, with D possibly matching TRBD2 (6 bases). Per germline, CDR1 SNHLY and CDR2 FYNNEI. CDR3 size: 15 residues. Deletions cut 6 bases from V and 0 bases from J, with 15 bases between. In DNA, the CDR3 is TGTGCCAGCAGGGTCAGGGAGGAGAGCTCCTACGAGCAGTACTTC. Translating gives CASRVREESSYEQYF.

The J gene is TRBJ1-1, the V gene TRBV5-1, with TRBD1 as a possible D gene (5 bases). Between the trimmed V and J ends, which lost 0 bases and 5 bases, there was a span of 11 bases. Germline V gene sequence: CDR1 SGHRS, CDR2 YFSETQ. This CDR3 is built from 14 residues. The CDR3: CASSLEGEWTEAFF. The DNA of the CDR3 is TGCGCCAGCAGCTTGGAAGGGGAATGGACTGAAGCTTTCTTT.

This chain joins TRBV7-9 and TRBJ2-5; D remains ambiguous. The germline CDR1 and CDR2 sequences are SEHNR and FQNEAQ (reference sequence). V was shortened by 4 bases and J by 3 bases, with 12 bases between the two germline ends. The CDR3 has 14 amino acids. The CDR3, as DNA: TGTGCCAGCAGCTATCGAGGCGATGAAGAGACCCAGTACTTC. It is translated as CASSYRGDEETQYF.

The chain combines TRBV5-1 with TRBJ2-1; 14 bases are a match to TRBD2. The CDR3 consists of 17 residues. The germline V gene has CDR1 SGHRS and CDR2 YFSETQ. Trimming removed 4 bases from V and 7 bases from J; junction bases left unmatched: 10. DNA of the CDR3: TGCGCCAGCAGCCTGGAGAAGGGACTAGCGGGAGTGAATGAGCAGTTCTTC. Translation gives CASSLEKGLAGVNEQFF.

The genes are TRBV5-1 and TRBJ1-1, with D possibly being TRBD1 (6 bases). The CDR3 is 17 residues long. Per germline, CDR1 SGHRS and CDR2 YFSETQ. V lost 0 bases and J lost 3, with 18 bases in between. CDR3 DNA: TGCGCCAGCAGCTTGGTGGTAATGGTGGGGACACACACTGAAGCTTTCTTT. It codes for CASSLVVMVGTHTEAFF.

This clone was seen just once. The DNA of the CDR3 is TGTGCCAGCTCACCCACCCGGGGGTCCTACAATGAGCAGTTCTTC. The encoded protein is CASSPTRGSYNEQFF. The chain employs TRBV18 and TRBJ2-1; perhaps TRBD2 as D (6 bases). This CDR3 region has 15 residues. CDR1 KGHSH and CDR2 LQKENI come from the germline V gene. The V and J ends lost 3 bases and 1 base respectively, with 10 bases between them.

CDR3 sequence: CSAAPGLATDTQYF. The CDR3 DNA reads TGCAGCGCAGCTCCGGGACTAGCAACAGATACGCAGTATTTT. V usage is TRBV29-1 and J usage is TRBJ2-3, with TRBD2 matching over 9 bases. V lost 7 bases and J lost 3; bases outside the gene matches: 8. The CDR3 sequence is 14 residues long. Looked up from germline, CDR1 is SQVTM and CDR2 is ANQGSEA.

The rearrangement joins TRBV9 to TRBJ2-2, with TRBD2 as a possible D gene (5 bases). Germline assignment: CDR1 SGDLS and CDR2 YYNGEE. The length of the CDR3 is 13 residues. Trimming stripped 0 bases from V and 11 bases from J, with 11 bases between. The chain's CDR3 is CASSVALTGELFF. DNA for the CDR3: TGTGCCAGCAGCGTAGCTTTAACGGGAGAGCTGTTTTTT.

This clone was seen more than once but under ten times. The V and J genes are TRBV6-5 and TRBJ2-7; 10 positions agree with TRBD2. This CDR3 is 14 amino acids long. V dropped 5 bases and J dropped 3; count of bases not matched to a gene: 4. Per the germline V gene, CDR1 is MNHEY and CDR2 is SVGAGI. The CDR3 spells CASSQSGRVYEQYF. Here the CDR3 DNA reads TGTGCCAGCAGTCAGAGCGGGAGGGTCTACGAGCAGTACTTC.

This clone was seen a few times. The rearrangement uses TRBV13 and TRBJ2-1; no firm D call. This CDR3 has 8 residues. Germline loops: CDR1 PRHDT, CDR2 FYEKMQ (reference sequence). Between the trimmed V and J ends, which lost 5 bases and 14 bases, there was a span of 4 bases. The CDR3 DNA reads TGTGCCAGCAGCCCCGAGTTCTTC. Translation gives CASSPEFF.

This chain uses TRBV5-6 with TRBJ1-2, with TRBD1 as a possible D gene (5 bases). Deletions cut 0 bases from V and 2 bases from J, with 14 bases between. CDR1 and CDR2 (germline): SGHDT, YYEEEE. The CDR3 has 16 residues. CDR3 nucleotide sequence: TGTGCCAGCAGCTTGGAAGGGGCAGTGAGAAACTATGGCTACACCTTC. This codes for CASSLEGAVRNYGYTF.

The V gene is TRBV2, the J gene TRBJ1-1, with D possibly TRBD1 on 5 matching bases. V was trimmed by 2 bases and J by 1 base, leaving 11 bases between them. Germline V CDR1 and CDR2: SNHLY, FYNNEI. This CDR3 has 15 residues. As DNA, the CDR3 is TGTGCCAGCAGTGAATATCGACAGTCGAACACTGAAGCTTTCTTT. Amino acid sequence: CASSEYRQSNTEAFF.

This chain joins TRBV4-2 and TRBJ2-6, with 7 bases identical to TRBD1. Trimming took 4 bases from V and 1 from J; bases not matched to a gene: 10. The length of the CDR3 is 18 residues. The V gene's germline CDR1 is LGHNA and CDR2 YNFKEQ. The CDR3 reads CASSRQGQATSGANVLTF. CDR3 bases: TGTGCCAGCAGCCGGCAAGGACAGGCGACTTCTGGGGCCAACGTCCTGACTTTC.

The rearrangement joins TRBV27 to TRBJ2-7, with D perhaps TRBD2 (6 bases). This CDR3 has 15 residues. The germline gives CDR1 MNHEY, CDR2 SMNVEV (reference sequence). V gave up 3 bases and J gave up 2 bases, with 14 bases separating them. The CDR3 sequence is CASSLTRGAPYEQYF. For the CDR3, the DNA is TGTGCCAGCAGTTTGACCCGCGGGGCCCCCTACGAGCAGTACTTC.

This clone was seen only a few times. The genes are TRBV18 and TRBJ2-6, with 8 bases aligning to TRBD1. The CDR3 is 17 residues long. Germline CDR1 and CDR2: KGHSH and LQKENI. Trimming at V came to 3 bases and at J to 0 bases, leaving 4 bases not matched to a gene. The CDR3 nucleotides are TGTGCCAGCTCACCTGGGGGACAGGTCTCTGGGGCCAACGTCCTGACTTTC. Its protein product is CASSPGGQVSGANVLTF.

Only a few counts were recorded for this clone. J is TRBJ2-7 and V is TRBV6-1, with 10 bases that match TRBD1. With V trimmed by 8 bases and J by 3 bases, 10 bases remained unmatched. Germline CDR1 is MNHNS and CDR2 is SASEGT. The length of the CDR3 is 15 residues. The CDR3 DNA sequence: TGTGCCAGCCGCAGGGACAGGGGATCTTACTACGAGCAGTACTTC. Protein sequence: CASRRDRGSYYEQYF.

This chain connects TRBV9 to TRBJ2-3, with D unresolved. Looked up from germline, CDR1 is SGDLS and CDR2 is YYNGEE. CDR3 size: 13 residues. The V end lost 7 bases, the J end lost 0 bases, and 9 bases lay between the germline ends. The CDR3 DNA is TGTGCCAGCGGGCAGGTTAGCACAGATACGCAGTATTTT. Its translation is CASGQVSTDTQYF. The variable domain in full, with the rest retrieved from reference TRBV9 and TRBJ2-3, is DSGVTQTPKHLITATGQRVTLRCSPRSGDLSVYWYQQSLDQGLQFLIQYYNGEERAKGNILERFSAQQFPDLHSELNLSSLELGDSALYFCASGQVSTDTQYFGPGTRLTVL.

V usage is TRBV7-3 and J usage is TRBJ2-1, with TRBD2 matching over 12 bases. The CDR3 runs to 16 residues. J lost 8 bases, V lost 3 bases, and 8 bases had no gene match. The germline V gene has CDR1 SGHTA and CDR2 FQGTGA. The CDR3 loop is CASSLGLAGTRDEQFF. CDR3 nucleotide sequence: TGTGCCAGCAGCTTGGGACTAGCGGGTACCCGCGATGAGCAGTTCTTC.

The sample holds one count of this clone. The gene calls are TRBV4-1 and TRBJ2-1, with a tentative D call TRBD1 (6 bases). The CDR3 spans 15 residues. The V end lost 4 bases, the J end lost 0 bases, and 10 bases lay between the germline ends. Germline assignment: CDR1 MGHRA and CDR2 YSYEKL. CDR3 sequence reads: CASSLGGSSYNEQFF. CDR3 coding DNA: TGCGCCAGCAGCCTTGGGGGCAGCTCCTACAATGAGCAGTTCTTC.

This sequence joins TRBV25-1 and TRBJ2-5; 7 bases fit TRBD1. V lost 1 base and J lost 5; bases outside the gene matches: 7. The CDR3 consists of 15 residues. CDR1 and CDR2 from the germline V gene are MGHDK and SYGVNS. The chain's CDR3 is CASSEWGRGTETQYF. DNA of the CDR3: TGTGCCAGCAGTGAATGGGGCAGGGGGACGGAGACCCAGTACTTC.

The chain combines TRBV7-8 with TRBJ2-3, with D tentatively TRBD2 (6 bases). The germline V gene encodes CDR1 SGHVS and CDR2 FQNEAQ. CDR3 length: 13 residues. Trimming cost V 5 bases and J 8 bases, with 14 bases left between them. The DNA for the CDR3 is TGTGCCAGCAGCGCGGGACCCCCGGGTACGCAGTATTTT. It specifies CASSAGPPGTQYF.

V usage is TRBV9 and J usage is TRBJ2-5; 8 bases are shared with TRBD2. Trimming at V came to 0 bases and at J to 5 bases, leaving 12 bases not matched to a gene. CDR1 is SGDLS and CDR2 is YYNGEE in the germline V gene. The CDR3 is 17 amino acids. CDR3 DNA sequence: TGTGCCAGCAGCGTAGCTTCCAGGGCGGGAGGAAGCGAGACCCAGTACTTC. This translates into CASSVASRAGGSETQYF.

A few counts support this clone. CDR3 loop: CASSYAGGGFTEAFF. The CDR3 nucleotides are TGTGCCAGCAGTTACGCAGGGGGTGGATTCACTGAAGCTTTCTTT. The chain uses TRBV6-5 and TRBJ1-1; TRBD1 agrees at 7 bases. This CDR3 spans 15 amino acids. CDR1 is MNHEY and CDR2 is SVGAGI in the germline V gene. V shed 2 bases and J 4 bases; nucleotides not matched to a gene: 7.

Turning to this clone: This sample also contains other DNA sequences that code for the same CDR3. The rearrangement links TRBV6-5 to TRBJ1-2; 8 nucleotides align to TRBD1. J lost 4 bases, V lost 9 bases, and 4 bases had no gene match. The CDR3 runs 12 residues. Germline loops: CDR1 MNHEY, CDR2 SVGAGI. The CDR3: CASSDRGYGYTF. In DNA, the CDR3 is TGTGCCAGTAGTGACAGGGGCTATGGCTACACCTTC.

The chain is built from TRBV6-6 and TRBJ1-2; D perhaps matches TRBD1 (6 bases). Deletions cut 0 bases from V and 6 bases from J, with 11 bases between. This CDR3 contains 14 residues. Germline V lookup: CDR1 MNHNY, CDR2 SVGAGI (reference sequence). The CDR3 bases are TGTGCCAGCAGTTACTCCTCAGGGGCGGATGGCTACACCTTC. Translating it yields CASSYSSGADGYTF.

The gene calls are TRBV5-1 and TRBJ2-5, with D possibly matching TRBD1 (5 bases). The tail of the sequence fits TRBJ2-7 better, so the J call may be wrong. CDR1 and CDR2 from the germline V gene are SGHRS and YFSETQ. This CDR3 has 16 amino acids. The CDR3 nucleotides read TGCGCCAGCAGCTTAGGCACCGGAAAGGGGTCCTACGAGCAGTACTTC. Protein sequence: CASSLGTGKGSYEQYF.

The chain joins TRBV27 to TRBJ2-7; 7 bases are shared with TRBD1. Per the germline V gene, CDR1 is MNHEY and CDR2 is SMNVEV (reference sequence). With 5 bases clipped from V and 5 bases from J, the junction kept 12 bases outside the gene matches. The CDR3 loop spans 15 amino acids. The CDR3 region is CASSTPGQLLDEQYF. In DNA form, the CDR3 reads TGTGCCAGCAGTACCCCGGGACAGTTATTGGACGAGCAGTACTTC.

The rearrangement joins TRBV18 to TRBJ2-2, with 9 bases lining up with TRBD1. J lost 6 bases, V lost 6 bases, and 2 bases had no gene match. CDR1 is KGHSH and CDR2 is LQKENI in the germline V gene. This CDR3 spans 13 amino acids. CDR3 in DNA: TGTGCCAGCTCTACAGGGGGCCCCGGGGAGCTGTTTTTT. Translating it yields CASSTGGPGELFF.